This TCR beta chain originates from a study of monozygotic twins with inflammatory bowel disease. General study findings and limits: Clonotype sharing was lower in IBD patients than healthy twins, most markedly with disease activity. Variability may have been added to patient repertoires by differing immunosuppressive treatments.

Blood was collected, approximately 2.5 ml per donor. Whole blood supplied total RNA, and T cells were not sorted. Points on this clonotype: Antigen unknown.

Germline CDR1 SGHRS, CDR2 YFSETQ. The CDR3 is 17 residues long. TCRdb re-called the 5' RACE reads and gives one entry per CDR3 protein, without DNA. The sample holds about 380,000 distinct CDR3 sequences. The chain combines TRBV5-1 with TRBJ2-2; the D call from TCRdb, TRBD1, cannot be confirmed without DNA. This TCR came from a human donor with ulcerative colitis or Crohn's disease, or a healthy co-twin of an affected twin (not recorded which). Sequences were obtained from blood. CDR3 in amino acids: CASSLGPEGSNTGELFF.